These 3 T cell receptor beta chains came from one sample sequenced in a study of shared clonotypes between healthy human individuals. Assay used: immunoSEQ multiplex PCR; TCRdb lists only in-frame clones, some missing. The profile covers more than 2,000,000 clones, with just over 90% appearing a single time and around 0.14% taken by the ten largest. Sequenced input: naive CD4+ T cells sorted from blood. Noted subset: CD45RA+ positively selected. The receptors stem from a man younger than 35 in good health.

Here the CDR3 reads CASTRDNQETQYF. DNA for the CDR3: TGTGCCAGCACCCGGGACAACCAAGAGACCCAGTACTTC. This chain uses TRBV6-1 with TRBJ2-5; D is perhaps TRBD1 (6 bases). Per the germline V gene, CDR1 is MNHNS and CDR2 is SASEGT. The ends were cut back, 7 bases at V and 0 bases at J, with 9 bases in the middle. The CDR3 loop spans 13 amino acids.

The rearrangement joins TRBV7-2 to TRBJ2-1; possibly TRBD1 for D (6 bases). V was shortened by 4 bases and J by 12 bases, with 16 bases between the two germline ends. The CDR3 contains 13 residues. The germline CDR1 and CDR2 sequences are SGHTA and FQGNSA. The CDR3 region is CASSSLDSSLQFF. The CDR3 bases are TGTGCCAGCAGCTCATTGGACAGCAGCTTGCAGTTCTTC.

Regarding this clone: The same CDR3 also results from other DNA sequences found in this sample. The J gene is TRBJ2-5, the V gene TRBV20-1; D call uncertain. Trimming removed 1 base from V and 4 bases from J, with 4 bases in between. CDR3 size: 11 residues. Germline CDR1 is DFQATT and CDR2 is SNEGSKA (reference sequence). The DNA for the CDR3 is TGCAGTGCTAGAGTGGCAGAGACCCAGTACTTC. Protein: CSARVAETQYF.